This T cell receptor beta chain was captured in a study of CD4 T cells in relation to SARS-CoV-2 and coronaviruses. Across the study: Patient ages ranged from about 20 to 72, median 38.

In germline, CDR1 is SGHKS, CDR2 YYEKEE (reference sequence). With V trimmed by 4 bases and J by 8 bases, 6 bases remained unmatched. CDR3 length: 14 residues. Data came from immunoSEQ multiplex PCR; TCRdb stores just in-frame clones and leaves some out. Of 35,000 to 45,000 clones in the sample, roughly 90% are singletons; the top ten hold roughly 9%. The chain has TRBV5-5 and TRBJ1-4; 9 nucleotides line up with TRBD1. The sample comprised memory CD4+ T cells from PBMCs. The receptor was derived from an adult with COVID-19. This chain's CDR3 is CASSPGTGREKLFF. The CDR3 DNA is TGTGCCAGCAGCCCCGGGACAGGGAGGGAAAAACTGTTTTTT.